Reported below is one T cell receptor (beta chain). This entry belongs to a study of blood T cell repertoires in COVID-19. The wider study: Acute-phase and convalescent COVID-19 samples originated in the United States, Italy and Spain. PBMCs, B-cell-depleted T cells, or T cells provided the cDNA or gDNA that made up the material.

The data were produced by immunoSEQ multiplex PCR, yet TCRdb's version contains in-frame clones alone and is incomplete. Of 85,000 to 100,000 clones in the sample, roughly 88% are singletons; the top ten hold around 2.1%. The source is a man aged 50 to 59 with COVID-19, enrolled during active disease. The sequencing input was peripheral blood.

CDR3 DNA: TGTGCCAGCAGAGGGACACCGAACACTGAAGCTTTCTTT. Protein: CASRGTPNTEAFF. The chain has TRBV7-3 and TRBJ1-1; a weak D match, TRBD1 (6 bases). Germline CDR1 and CDR2: SGHTA and FQGTGA. Trimming pared 6 bases from V and 1 base from J, leaving 9 bases between. The CDR3 has 13 residues.